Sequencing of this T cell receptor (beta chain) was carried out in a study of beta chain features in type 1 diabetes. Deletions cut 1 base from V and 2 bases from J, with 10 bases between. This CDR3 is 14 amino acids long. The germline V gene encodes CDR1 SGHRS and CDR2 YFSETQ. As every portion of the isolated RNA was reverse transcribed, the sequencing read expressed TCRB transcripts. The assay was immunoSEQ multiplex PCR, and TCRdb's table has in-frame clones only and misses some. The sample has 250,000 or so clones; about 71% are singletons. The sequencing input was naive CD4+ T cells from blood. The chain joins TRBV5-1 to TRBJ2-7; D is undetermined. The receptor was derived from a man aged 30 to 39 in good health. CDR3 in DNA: TGCGCCAGCAGCTTGCGTCTGGCTCCCTACGAGCAGTACTTC. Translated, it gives CASSLRLAPYEQYF.